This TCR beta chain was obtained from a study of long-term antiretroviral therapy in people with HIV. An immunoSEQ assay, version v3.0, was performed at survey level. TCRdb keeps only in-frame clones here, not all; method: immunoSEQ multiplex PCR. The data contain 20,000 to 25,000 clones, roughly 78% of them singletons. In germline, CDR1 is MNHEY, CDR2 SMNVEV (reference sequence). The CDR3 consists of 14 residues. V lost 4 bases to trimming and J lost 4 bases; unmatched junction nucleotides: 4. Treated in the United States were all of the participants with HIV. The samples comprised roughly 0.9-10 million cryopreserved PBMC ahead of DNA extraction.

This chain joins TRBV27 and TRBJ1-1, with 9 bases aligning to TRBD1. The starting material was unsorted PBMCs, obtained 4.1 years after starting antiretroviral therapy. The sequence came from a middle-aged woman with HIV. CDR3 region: CASSSDRGITEAFF. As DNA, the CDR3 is TGTGCCAGCAGTTCTGACAGGGGGATCACTGAAGCTTTCTTT.